Following are 23 T cell receptor beta chains from one sample sequenced in a study of blood T cell repertoires in COVID-19. Profiling relied on immunoSEQ multiplex PCR, and the TCRdb table lists in-frame clones only, not all of them. The profile shows a few hundred thousand clones, around 89% of them singletons. Sequenced input: PBMCs or T cells enriched from blood (not recorded which). Receptors originate from a woman between 50 and 59 years old who had recovered from COVID-19.

The genes are TRBV16 and TRBJ1-1; D is perhaps TRBD1 (6 bases). V was trimmed by 4 bases and J by 6 bases, leaving 18 bases between them. The germline V gene has CDR1 KGHSY and CDR2 FQNENV. This CDR3 region has 15 residues. Here the CDR3 reads CASSRTNRDAAEAFF. The CDR3, as DNA: TGTGCCAGCAGCCGGACAAACAGGGATGCGGCTGAAGCTTTCTTT.

V gene TRBV5-1 combines with J gene TRBJ1-3; D call uncertain. Germline V gives CDR1 SGHRS, CDR2 YFSETQ. The CDR3 loop spans 15 amino acids. The V end was cut by 3 bases, the J end by 2 bases, with 12 bases between. This CDR3 reads CASSSQGGPGNTIYF. As DNA, the CDR3 is TGCGCCAGCAGCTCTCAAGGAGGGCCTGGAAACACCATATATTTT.

The V gene is TRBV5-1, the J gene TRBJ2-7; 9 bases align to TRBD1. The CDR3 extends over 13 amino acids. Germline V lookup: CDR1 SGHRS, CDR2 YFSETQ. The junction had 4 bases not matched to a gene; V was cut back by 4 bases and J by 5 bases. This CDR3 is CASSGGDRDEQYF. The CDR3 DNA reads TGCGCCAGCAGCGGGGGGGACAGGGACGAGCAGTACTTC.

Written as DNA, the CDR3 is TGTGCCAGCAGTTCGACAGGGGCCAACTTCTACAATGAGCAGTTCTTC. Protein sequence: CASSSTGANFYNEQFF. The chain carries TRBV28 and TRBJ2-1, with 8 bases matching TRBD1. Losses at the gene ends were 4 bases for V and 3 bases for J; bases not matched to a gene: 8. CDR1 MDHEN and CDR2 SYDVKM come from the germline V gene. This CDR3 is 16 amino acids long.

Concerning this clone: Other nucleotide sequences from this sample produce the same CDR3. The rearrangement links TRBV5-1 to TRBJ2-5; the D gene is possibly TRBD1 (6 bases). The CDR3 is 15 residues long. Between the trimmed V and J ends, which lost 2 bases and 2 bases, there was a span of 13 bases. Germline V lookup: CDR1 SGHRS, CDR2 YFSETQ. CDR3: CASSLQGTGQETQYF. CDR3 coding DNA: TGCGCCAGCAGCTTACAGGGAACGGGTCAAGAGACCCAGTACTTC.

Only one count was recorded for this clone. The gene calls are TRBV7-2 and TRBJ2-7, with D unresolved. Trimming took 0 bases from V and 5 from J, leaving 8 bases between them. Germline CDR1 and CDR2: SGHTA and FQGNSA. The length of the CDR3 is 13 residues. CDR3 nucleotide sequence: TGTGCCAGCAGCTTAGCGCGGCAGAACGAGCAGTACTTC. Translated, it gives CASSLARQNEQYF.

This sequence joins TRBV28 and TRBJ2-2; D ambiguous. Trimming took off 5 bases at V and 1 base at J, with 8 bases between the two ends. The germline V gene has CDR1 MDHEN and CDR2 SYDVKM. This CDR3 is built from 14 residues. The CDR3 loop reads CASSTVRNTGELFF. CDR3 nucleotides: TGTGCCAGCAGTACCGTCAGGAACACCGGGGAGCTGTTTTTT.

This clone appeared a single time. The V call is TRBV15, the J call TRBJ1-2; D might be TRBD1 (5 bases). Trimming removed 1 base at V and 8 bases at J, with 8 bases between. CDR1 and CDR2 from the germline V gene are LNHNV and YYDKDF (reference sequence). This CDR3 contains 12 residues. CDR3: CATSRGRDGYTF. CDR3 sequence (DNA): TGTGCCACCAGCAGAGGGAGGGACGGCTACACCTTC.

The chain links TRBV24-1 to TRBJ2-1; 8 bases map to TRBD1. The J segment lost 4 bases and the V segment lost 5 bases, leaving 12 bases of the junction unmatched. Germline-derived CDR1 and CDR2 are KGHDR and SFDVKD. This CDR3 has 17 amino acids. CDR3 sequence reads: CATSGRSKGQGYNEQFF. The DNA for the CDR3 is TGTGCCACCAGTGGCCGCTCAAAAGGACAGGGATACAATGAGCAGTTCTTC.

DNA for the CDR3: TGTGCCAGCAGCCAACGGGAGGGTCGAGATACGCAGTATTTT. Its protein is CASSQREGRDTQYF. This sequence joins TRBV3-1 (or the pseudogene TRBV3-2) and TRBJ2-3; TRBD2 matches 8 bases. There are 14 residues in the CDR3. Trimming cost V 2 bases and J 5 bases; bases outside gene matches: 3. The germline V gene encodes CDR1 LGHDT and CDR2 YNNKEL (reference sequence).

The chain uses TRBV20-1 and TRBJ2-7, with D possibly matching TRBD2 (5 bases). CDR1 is DFQATT and CDR2 is SNEGSKA in the germline V gene (reference sequence). The CDR3 sequence is 12 residues long. Trimming cost V 3 bases and J 1 base, with 7 bases left between them. CDR3 loop: CSASSASYEQYF. In DNA form, the CDR3 reads TGCAGTGCTAGTAGCGCGTCCTACGAGCAGTACTTC.

The chain links TRBV7-9 to TRBJ1-3; TRBD1 matches at 7 bases. The CDR3 is 15 residues long. The germline CDR1 and CDR2 sequences are SEHNR and FQNEAQ (reference sequence). Written as DNA, the CDR3 is TGTGTCATTTTTGGGACAGAGCCATTCTGGGACACCATATATTTT. Its translation: CVIFGTEPFWDTIYF.

This clone is a singleton in its sample. The rearrangement links TRBV7-2 to TRBJ1-1, with 10 bases identical to TRBD1. This CDR3 region has 13 residues. Germline assignment: CDR1 SGHTA and CDR2 FQGNSA. V lost 6 bases, J lost 5 bases, and 3 bases stayed unmatched. The CDR3 sequence: CASRRTGGTEAFF. The CDR3 DNA reads as TGTGCCAGCAGGAGGACAGGGGGTACTGAAGCTTTCTTT.

This clone was seen a handful of times. The chain has TRBV7-2 and TRBJ1-1, with TRBD1 matching 7 bases. Losses at the gene ends were 3 bases for V and 2 bases for J; bases not matched to a gene: 6. There are 15 residues in the CDR3. Germline CDR1 is SGHTA and CDR2 is FQGNSA. CDR3 DNA sequence: TGTGCCAGCAGCTTTCCAGGACAGGTTAACACTGAAGCTTTCTTT. Translating gives CASSFPGQVNTEAFF.

V is TRBV10-2 and J is TRBJ1-5, with 9 positions matching TRBD1. CDR1 WSHSY and CDR2 SAAADI come from the germline V gene. The CDR3 is 14 residues long. Trimming took 5 bases from V and 6 from J; bases not matched to a gene: 5. CDR3 in DNA: TGCGCCAGCAGTCCACAGGGGGCGGGTCAGCCCCAGCATTTT. This sequence encodes CASSPQGAGQPQHF.

The chain links TRBV5-1 to TRBJ2-1; D gene unclear. Trimming took 0 bases from V and 6 from J, leaving 13 bases between them. Germline CDR1 is SGHRS and CDR2 is YFSETQ. The CDR3 spans 15 residues. The CDR3 reads CASSLELSSGNEQFF. The CDR3 nucleotides read TGCGCCAGCAGCTTGGAGTTGTCATCCGGCAATGAGCAGTTCTTC.

The rearrangement joins TRBV5-1 to TRBJ1-2, with 9 bases aligning to TRBD1. The CDR3 runs to 14 residues. Germline V gives CDR1 SGHRS, CDR2 YFSETQ. V lost 4 bases to trimming and J lost 4 bases; unmatched junction nucleotides: 5. The CDR3 nucleotides are TGCGCCAGCAGCACCGGACAGGGGAGCTATGGCTACACCTTC. Its protein product is CASSTGQGSYGYTF.

J is TRBJ2-1 and V is TRBV11-2, with 8 bases identical to TRBD2. The germline V gene encodes CDR1 SGHAT and CDR2 FQNNGV. CDR3 length: 14 residues. The V segment lost 1 base and the J segment 4 bases; nucleotides outside the gene matches: 0. DNA for the CDR3: TGTGCCAGCAGCTTAGCGGGAGGGTACAATGAGCAGTTCTTC. Its translation is CASSLAGGYNEQFF.

The rearrangement links TRBV27 to TRBJ2-1; D is possibly TRBD2 (6 bases). V was pared by 4 bases and J by 5 bases, with 18 bases between. The germline gives CDR1 MNHEY, CDR2 SMNVEV (reference sequence). There are 16 residues in the CDR3. CDR3 amino acids: CASSSLVSGQNNEQFF. The CDR3 DNA is TGTGCCAGCAGTTCCCTGGTTAGCGGACAAAACAATGAGCAGTTCTTC.

This clone was detected only a few times. The V and J genes are TRBV25-1 and TRBJ1-6; unclear D gene. The V gene's germline CDR1 is MGHDK and CDR2 SYGVNS. The CDR3 spans 14 residues. The V gene lost 1 base and the J gene lost 7 bases, with 8 bases spanning the gap. In nucleotides, the CDR3 is TGTGCCAGCAGTGAATCTAGAGGAAATTCACCCCTCCACTTT. Residues: CASSESRGNSPLHF.

V and J are TRBV30 and TRBJ2-2, with 14 bases aligning to TRBD2. The germline CDR1 and CDR2 sequences are GTSNPN and SVGIG (reference sequence). The CDR3 is made up of 16 amino acids. V gave up 0 bases and J gave up 6 bases; unmatched junction bases: 3. The CDR3 DNA is TGTGCCTGGAGTGTAAGGGGACTAGCGGGAGCCGGGGAGCTGTTTTTT. Translation gives CAWSVRGLAGAGELFF.

This clone is a singleton in its sample. The rearrangement joins TRBV27 to TRBJ2-3; D not certain. The CDR3 has 14 amino acids. Trimming stripped 1 base from V and 0 bases from J, with 5 bases between. From germline, CDR1 is MNHEY and CDR2 SMNVEV (reference sequence). The CDR3 region is CASSLYTSTDTQYF. The CDR3 DNA follows: TGTGCCAGCAGTTTATACACGAGCACAGATACGCAGTATTTT.

The chain uses TRBV10-1 and TRBJ2-3; D gene unclear. The length of the CDR3 is 14 residues. Trimming pared 2 bases from V and 5 bases from J, leaving 11 bases between. Germline V gives CDR1 WNHNN, CDR2 SYGVQD (reference sequence). The CDR3 nucleotides are TGCGCCAGCAGTGAGACAGTTTCACAAGATACGCAGTATTTT. Protein product: CASSETVSQDTQYF.